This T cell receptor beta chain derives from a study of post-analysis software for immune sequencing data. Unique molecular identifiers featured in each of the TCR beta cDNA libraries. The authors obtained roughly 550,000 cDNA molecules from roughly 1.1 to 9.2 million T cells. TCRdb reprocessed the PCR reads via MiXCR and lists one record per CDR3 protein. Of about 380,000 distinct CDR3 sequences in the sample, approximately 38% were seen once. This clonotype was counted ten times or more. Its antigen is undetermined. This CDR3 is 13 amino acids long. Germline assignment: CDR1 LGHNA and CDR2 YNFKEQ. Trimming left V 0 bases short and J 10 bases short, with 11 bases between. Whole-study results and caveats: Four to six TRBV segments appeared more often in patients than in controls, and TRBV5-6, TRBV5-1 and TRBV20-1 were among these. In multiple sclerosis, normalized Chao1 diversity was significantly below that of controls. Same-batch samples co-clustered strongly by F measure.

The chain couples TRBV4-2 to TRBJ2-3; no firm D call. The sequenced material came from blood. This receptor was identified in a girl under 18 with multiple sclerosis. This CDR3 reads CASSQDFGSSQYF. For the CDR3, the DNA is TGTGCCAGCAGCCAAGACTTCGGGTCGTCGCAGTATTTT.